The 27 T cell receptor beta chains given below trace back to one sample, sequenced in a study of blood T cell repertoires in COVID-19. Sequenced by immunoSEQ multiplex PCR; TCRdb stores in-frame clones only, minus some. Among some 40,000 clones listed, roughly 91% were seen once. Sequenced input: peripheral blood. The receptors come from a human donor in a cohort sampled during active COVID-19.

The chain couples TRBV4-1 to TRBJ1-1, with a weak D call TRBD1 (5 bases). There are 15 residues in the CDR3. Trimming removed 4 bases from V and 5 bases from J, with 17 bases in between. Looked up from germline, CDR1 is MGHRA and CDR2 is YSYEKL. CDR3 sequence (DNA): TGCGCCAGCAGCCTCTATAACGGGGGAGGGACTGAAGCTTTCTTT. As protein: CASSLYNGGGTEAFF.

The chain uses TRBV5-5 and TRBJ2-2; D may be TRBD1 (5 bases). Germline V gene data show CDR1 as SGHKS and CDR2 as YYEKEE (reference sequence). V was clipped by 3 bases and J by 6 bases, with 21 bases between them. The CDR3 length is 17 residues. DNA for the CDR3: TGTGCCAGCAGCTCCCTCAGCCCGGTATTAGGGGCCGGGGAGCTGTTTTTT. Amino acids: CASSSLSPVLGAGELFF. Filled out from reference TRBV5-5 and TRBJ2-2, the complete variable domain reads DAGVTQSPTHLIKTRGQQVTLRCSPISGHKSVSWYQQVLGQGPQFIFQYYEKEERGRGNFPDRFSARQFPNYSSELNVNALLLGDSALYLCASSSLSPVLGAGELFFGEGSRLTVL.

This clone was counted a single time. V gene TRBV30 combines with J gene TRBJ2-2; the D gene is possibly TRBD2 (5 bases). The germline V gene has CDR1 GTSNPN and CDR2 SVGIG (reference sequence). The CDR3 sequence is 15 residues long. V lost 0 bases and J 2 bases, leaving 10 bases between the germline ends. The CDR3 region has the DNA TGTGCCTGGAGTGTGTTAGCGAGTAACACCGGGGAGCTGTTTTTT. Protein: CAWSVLASNTGELFF. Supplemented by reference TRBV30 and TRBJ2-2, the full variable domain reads SQTIHQWPATLVQPVGSPLSLECTVEGTSNPNLYWYRQAAGRGLQLLFYSVGIGQISSEVPQNLSASRPQDRQFILSSKKLLLSDSGFYLCAWSVLASNTGELFFGEGSRLTVL.

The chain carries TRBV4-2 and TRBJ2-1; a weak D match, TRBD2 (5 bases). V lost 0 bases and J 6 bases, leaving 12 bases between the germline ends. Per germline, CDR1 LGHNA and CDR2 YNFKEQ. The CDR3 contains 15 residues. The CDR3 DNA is TGTGCCAGCAGCCAAGAACCTGACTACCTCAATGAGCAGTTCTTC. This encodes CASSQEPDYLNEQFF.

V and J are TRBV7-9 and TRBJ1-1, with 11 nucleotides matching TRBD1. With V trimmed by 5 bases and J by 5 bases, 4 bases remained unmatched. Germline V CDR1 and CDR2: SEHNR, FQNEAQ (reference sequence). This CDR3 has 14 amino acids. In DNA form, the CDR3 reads TGTGCCAGCAGCGGACAGGGGGCTGGGACTGAAGCTTTCTTT. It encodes CASSGQGAGTEAFF.

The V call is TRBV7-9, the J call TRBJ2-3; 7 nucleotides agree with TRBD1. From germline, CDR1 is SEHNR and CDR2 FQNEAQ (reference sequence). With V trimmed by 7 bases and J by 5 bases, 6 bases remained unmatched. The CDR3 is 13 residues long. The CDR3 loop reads CASNRQGRDTQYF. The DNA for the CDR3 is TGTGCCAGCAACCGACAGGGAAGAGATACGCAGTATTTT.

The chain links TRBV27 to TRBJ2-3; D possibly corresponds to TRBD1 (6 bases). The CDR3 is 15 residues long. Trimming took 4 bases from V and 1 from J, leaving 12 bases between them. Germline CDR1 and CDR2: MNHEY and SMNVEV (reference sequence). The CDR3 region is CASSSRWGRTDTQYF. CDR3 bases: TGTGCCAGCAGTTCGAGGTGGGGGCGCACAGATACGCAGTATTTT.

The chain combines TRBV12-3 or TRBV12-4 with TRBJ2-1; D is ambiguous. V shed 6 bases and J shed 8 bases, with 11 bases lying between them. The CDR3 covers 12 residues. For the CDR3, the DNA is TGTGCCAGCAGCCCTACTATCTATGAGCAGTTCTTC. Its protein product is CASSPTIYEQFF.

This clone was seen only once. CDR3 region: CASSEGRFIVIFNSPLHF. The CDR3 DNA reads TGTGCCAGCAGTGAGGGGAGGTTTATCGTGATATTCAATTCACCCCTCCACTTT. The chain recombines TRBV2 with TRBJ1-6; D is uncertain. CDR1 is SNHLY, CDR2 FYNNEI, per germline. This CDR3 spans 18 amino acids. V lost 3 bases and J lost 7, with 22 bases in between.

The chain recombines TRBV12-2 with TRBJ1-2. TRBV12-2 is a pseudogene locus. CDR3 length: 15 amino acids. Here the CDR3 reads CASRLTGLQEDGYTF. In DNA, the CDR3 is TGTGCAAGTCGCCTAACGGGACTCCAGGAAGATGGCTACACCTTC.

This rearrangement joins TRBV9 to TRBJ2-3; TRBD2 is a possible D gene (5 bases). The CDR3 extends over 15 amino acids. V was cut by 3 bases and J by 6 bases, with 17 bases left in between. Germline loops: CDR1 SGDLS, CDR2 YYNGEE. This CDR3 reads CASSASSGRADTQYF. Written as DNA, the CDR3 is TGTGCCAGCAGCGCTTCCAGCGGTCGGGCGGATACGCAGTATTTT.

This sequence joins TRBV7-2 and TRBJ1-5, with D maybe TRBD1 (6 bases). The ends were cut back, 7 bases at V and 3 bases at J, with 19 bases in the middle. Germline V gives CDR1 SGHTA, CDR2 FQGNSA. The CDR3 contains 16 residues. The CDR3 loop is CASIDTGSAINQPQHF. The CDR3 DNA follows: TGTGCCAGCATCGACACAGGGAGTGCCATCAATCAGCCCCAGCATTTT.

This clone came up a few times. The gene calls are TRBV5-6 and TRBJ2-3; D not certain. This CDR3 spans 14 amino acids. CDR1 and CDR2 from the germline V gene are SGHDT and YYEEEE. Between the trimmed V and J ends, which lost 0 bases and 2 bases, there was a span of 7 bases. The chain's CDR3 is CASSLDRYTDTQYF. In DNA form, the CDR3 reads TGTGCCAGCAGCTTGGACAGATACACAGATACGCAGTATTTT.

CDR3 sequence reads: CASSLVGTGSYEQYF. The CDR3 DNA is TGTGCCAGCAGCTTGGTGGGGACAGGTTCCTACGAGCAGTACTTC. The V gene is TRBV5-6, the J gene TRBJ2-7, with 8 bases that match TRBD1. This CDR3 region has 15 residues. Per the germline V gene, CDR1 is SGHDT and CDR2 is YYEEEE. The ends lost 0 bases at V and 1 base at J; junction bases unmatched: 3.

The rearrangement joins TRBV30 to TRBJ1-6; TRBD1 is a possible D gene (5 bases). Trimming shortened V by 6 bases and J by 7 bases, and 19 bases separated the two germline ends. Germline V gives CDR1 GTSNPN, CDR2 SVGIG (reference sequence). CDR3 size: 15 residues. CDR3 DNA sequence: TGTGCCTGTCCAGGGATCGAAGAACCGAATTCACCCCTCCACTTT. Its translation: CACPGIEEPNSPLHF.

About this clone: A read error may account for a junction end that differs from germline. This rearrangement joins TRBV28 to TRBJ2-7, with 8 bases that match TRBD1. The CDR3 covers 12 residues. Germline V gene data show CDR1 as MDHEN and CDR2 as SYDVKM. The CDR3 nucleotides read TGTGCCAGCAGGATTCCGGGACAGGACTCGACCTTC. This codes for CASRIPGQDSTF. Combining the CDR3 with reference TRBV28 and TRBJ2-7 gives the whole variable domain DVKVTQSSRYLVKRTGEKVFLECVQDMDHENMFWYRQDPGLGLRLIYFSYDVKMKEKGDIPEGYSVSREKKERFSLILESASTNQTSMYLCASRIPGQDSTFGPGTRLTVT.

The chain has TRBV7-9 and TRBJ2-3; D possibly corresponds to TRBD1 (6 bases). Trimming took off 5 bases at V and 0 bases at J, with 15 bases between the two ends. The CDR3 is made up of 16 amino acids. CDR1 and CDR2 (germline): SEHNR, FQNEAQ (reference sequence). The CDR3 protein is CASSPGQYTSTDTQYF. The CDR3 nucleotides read TGTGCCAGCAGCCCTGGACAGTATACTAGCACAGATACGCAGTATTTT.

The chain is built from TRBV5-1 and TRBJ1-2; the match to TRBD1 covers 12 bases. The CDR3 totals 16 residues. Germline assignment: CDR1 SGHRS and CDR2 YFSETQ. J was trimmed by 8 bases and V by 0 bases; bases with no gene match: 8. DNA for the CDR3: TGCGCCAGCAGCTTGGACGGGACAGGGGGCGCAGAGGGCTACACCTTC. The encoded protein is CASSLDGTGGAEGYTF.

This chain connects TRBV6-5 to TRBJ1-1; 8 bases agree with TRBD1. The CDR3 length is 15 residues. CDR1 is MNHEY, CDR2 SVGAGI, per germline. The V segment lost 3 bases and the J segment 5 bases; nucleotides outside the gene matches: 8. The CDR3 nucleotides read TGTGCCAGCAGTTATGGCACCAGGGGGCGGACTGAAGCTTTCTTT. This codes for CASSYGTRGRTEAFF.

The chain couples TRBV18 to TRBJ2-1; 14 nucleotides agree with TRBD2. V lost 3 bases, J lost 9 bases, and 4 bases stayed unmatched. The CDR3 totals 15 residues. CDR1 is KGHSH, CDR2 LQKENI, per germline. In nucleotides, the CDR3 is TGTGCCAGCTCACCGGGGACTAGCGGGAGAATTGAGCAGTTCTTC. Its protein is CASSPGTSGRIEQFF.

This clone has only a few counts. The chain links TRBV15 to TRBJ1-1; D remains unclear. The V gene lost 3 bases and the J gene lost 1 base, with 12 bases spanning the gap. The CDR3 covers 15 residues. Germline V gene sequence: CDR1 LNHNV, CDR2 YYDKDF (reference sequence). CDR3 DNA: TGTGCCACCAGCAGTTTCTACGAAGCGAACACTGAAGCTTTCTTT. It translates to CATSSFYEANTEAFF.

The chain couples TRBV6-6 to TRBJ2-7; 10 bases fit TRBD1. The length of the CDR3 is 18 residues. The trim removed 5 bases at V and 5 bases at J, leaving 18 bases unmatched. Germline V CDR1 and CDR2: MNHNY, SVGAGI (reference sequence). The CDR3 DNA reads TGTGCCAGCAGTCATACGGGACAGGGGTCGAGCGTTGAGAACGAGCAGTACTTC. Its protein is CASSHTGQGSSVENEQYF.

The CDR3 sequence: CASSSLGHSDEKLFF. The DNA for the CDR3 is TGTGCCAGCAGTTCCTTAGGACATTCCGATGAAAAACTGTTTTTT. This chain connects TRBV6-5 to TRBJ1-4; possibly TRBD1 for D (5 bases). This CDR3 has 15 residues. In germline, CDR1 is MNHEY, CDR2 SVGAGI. V was cut by 4 bases and J by 6 bases, with 15 bases left in between.

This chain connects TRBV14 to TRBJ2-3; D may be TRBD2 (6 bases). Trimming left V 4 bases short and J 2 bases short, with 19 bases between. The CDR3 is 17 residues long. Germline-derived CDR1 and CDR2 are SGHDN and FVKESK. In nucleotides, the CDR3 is TGTGCCAGCAGCCCCCTGGTGGTAGCGGACTACACAGATACGCAGTATTTT. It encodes CASSPLVVADYTDTQYF.

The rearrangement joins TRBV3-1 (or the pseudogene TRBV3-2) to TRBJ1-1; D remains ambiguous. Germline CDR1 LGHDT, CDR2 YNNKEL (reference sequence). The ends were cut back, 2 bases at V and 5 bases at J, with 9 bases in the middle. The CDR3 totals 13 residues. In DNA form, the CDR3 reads TGTGCCAGCAGCCAAAGGTGGAGGACTGAAGCTTTCTTT. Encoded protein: CASSQRWRTEAFF.

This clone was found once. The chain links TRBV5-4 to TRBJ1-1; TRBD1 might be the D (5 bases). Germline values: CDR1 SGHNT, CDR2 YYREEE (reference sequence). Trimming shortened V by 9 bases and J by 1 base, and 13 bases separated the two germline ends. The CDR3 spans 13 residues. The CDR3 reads CAISRGTNTEAFF. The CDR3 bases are TGTGCCATTTCGCGGGGGACGAACACTGAAGCTTTCTTT.

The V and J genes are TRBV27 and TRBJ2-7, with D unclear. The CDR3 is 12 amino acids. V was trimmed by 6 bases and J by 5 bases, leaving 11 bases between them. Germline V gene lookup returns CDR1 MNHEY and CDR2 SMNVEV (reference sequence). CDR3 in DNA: TGTGCCAGCAGGCACAATTCCGACGAGCAGTACTTC. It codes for CASRHNSDEQYF.